Following are 23 T cell receptor beta chains from one sample sequenced in a study of glioma-infiltrating T cells after dendritic cell vaccination. Sequencing used immunoSEQ multiplex PCR; TCRdb keeps in-frame clones, though not all of them. The sample includes approximately 84,000 clones, approximately 84% of them seen just once. The sequencing here drew on blood, taken before dendritic cell vaccination. These TCRs come from a human donor with glioblastoma.

This chain joins TRBV27 and TRBJ2-2; D might be TRBD2 (7 bases). The length of the CDR3 is 16 residues. The germline V gene has CDR1 MNHEY and CDR2 SMNVEV (reference sequence). V was pared by 4 bases and J by 6 bases, with 18 bases between. CDR3 sequence reads: CASSSLSGTLPGELFF. The DNA of the CDR3 is TGTGCCAGCAGTTCCTTGAGCGGGACATTACCCGGGGAGCTGTTTTTT.

This clone was found once. The CDR3 carries no conserved terminal phenylalanine or tryptophan, so it likely arises from a read error. The chain carries TRBV7-3 and TRBJ2-7, with 14 nucleotides matching TRBD2. The CDR3 extends over 16 amino acids. The V gene's germline CDR1 is SGHTA and CDR2 FQGTGA. V was pared by 6 bases and J by 2 bases, with 6 bases of the junction left unmatched. CDR3 sequence (DNA): TGTGCCAGCAGGATTAAGGGACTAGCGGGGGCCTACGAGCAGTACCTC. It specifies CASRIKGLAGAYEQYL.

The chain employs TRBV18 and TRBJ1-1, with 9 bases lining up with TRBD1. J was trimmed by 1 base and V by 2 bases; bases with no gene match: 2. The CDR3 has 15 amino acids. CDR1 KGHSH and CDR2 LQKENI come from the germline V gene. CDR3 nucleotide sequence: TGTGCCAGCTCACCAGACAGGGGGTGGAACACTGAAGCTTTCTTT. Encoded protein: CASSPDRGWNTEAFF.

This rearrangement joins TRBV29-1 to TRBJ1-2; a possible D gene is TRBD1 (5 bases). CDR1 and CDR2 from the germline V gene are SQVTM and ANQGSEA. This CDR3 spans 13 amino acids. Trimming removed 1 base from V and 2 bases from J, with 8 bases in between. CDR3 coding DNA: TGCAGCGTTGAAGGGGGGGGAAACTATGGCTACACCTTC. It translates to CSVEGGGNYGYTF.

CDR3 in amino acids: CASSGGTAGEQYF. CDR3 nucleotide sequence: TGTGCCAGCAGCGGCGGGACAGCTGGCGAGCAGTACTTC. The J gene is TRBJ2-7, the V gene TRBV5-6, with D perhaps matching TRBD1 (7 bases). The CDR3 sequence is 13 residues long. Germline CDR1 SGHDT, CDR2 YYEEEE. The germline V and J ends were trimmed by 4 bases and 6 bases, with 14 bases remaining between them.

Only a few counts were recorded for this clone. The CDR3 coding sequence is TGTGCCAGTAGCCATCCCGGGGAGCTGTTTTTT. Protein: CASSHPGELFF. The gene calls are TRBV19 and TRBJ2-2, with D uncertain. Germline V gives CDR1 LNHDA, CDR2 SQIVND (reference sequence). The CDR3 contains 11 residues. Trimming pared 6 bases from V and 6 bases from J, leaving 5 bases between.

The genes are TRBV29-1 and TRBJ2-1; 8 nucleotides line up with TRBD2. The J segment lost 7 bases and the V segment lost 4 bases, leaving 3 bases of the junction unmatched. The CDR3 spans 12 residues. Germline V gives CDR1 SQVTM, CDR2 ANQGSEA. The CDR3 here is CSVVTSVNEQFF. For the CDR3, the DNA is TGCAGCGTTGTGACTAGCGTGAATGAGCAGTTCTTC.

The gene calls are TRBV4-1 and TRBJ1-5, with D possibly matching TRBD1 (6 bases). This CDR3 has 14 residues. Germline CDR1 reads MGHRA; CDR2 reads YSYEKL. Trimming took off 2 bases at V and 2 bases at J, with 7 bases between the two ends. The CDR3 is CASSQPGGNQPQHF. The CDR3 DNA follows: TGCGCCAGCAGCCAACCAGGGGGCAATCAGCCCCAGCATTTT.

This chain joins TRBV6-5 and TRBJ2-5; D possibly corresponds to TRBD2 (5 bases). V was trimmed by 2 bases and J by 4 bases, leaving 14 bases between them. The CDR3 sequence is 15 residues long. Per germline, CDR1 MNHEY and CDR2 SVGAGI. The CDR3 protein is CASSYSDLGGETQYF. As DNA, the CDR3 is TGTGCCAGCAGTTACAGCGATCTAGGAGGAGAGACCCAGTACTTC.

This sequence joins TRBV11-2 and TRBJ2-7; 9 nucleotides align to TRBD1. V shed 3 bases, J shed 3 bases, and the junction held 3 bases outside the gene matches. CDR1 and CDR2 (germline): SGHAT, FQNNGV. CDR3 length: 14 residues. This CDR3 reads CASSFQDRGYEQYF. The DNA for the CDR3 is TGTGCCAGCAGCTTCCAGGACAGGGGCTACGAGCAGTACTTC. The whole variable domain, remainder taken from reference TRBV11-2 and TRBJ2-7, is EAGVAQSPRYKIIEKRQSVAFWCNPISGHATLYWYQQILGQGPKLLIQFQNNGVVDDSQLPKDRFSAERLKGVDSTLKIQPAKLEDSAVYLCASSFQDRGYEQYFGPGTRLTVT.

This CDR3 reads CSVEGQGDPYEQYF. Written as DNA, the CDR3 is TGCAGCGTCGAGGGGCAGGGGGACCCCTACGAGCAGTACTTC. The chain has TRBV29-1 and TRBJ2-5; 7 bases are shared with TRBD1. The DNA end is more similar to TRBJ2-7, so the J call may be wrong. Germline lookup yields CDR1 SQVTM and CDR2 ANQGSEA. The CDR3 contains 14 residues.

The chain carries TRBV19 and TRBJ2-1, with 11 bases identical to TRBD2. The germline V gene encodes CDR1 LNHDA and CDR2 SQIVND (reference sequence). Germline trimming cut 2 bases from V and 1 base from J; bases unmatched to any gene: 1. The CDR3 loop spans 16 amino acids. The CDR3 region has the DNA TGTGCCAGTAGTATAAGACTAGCGGGGTCCTACAATGAGCAGTTCTTC. It translates to CASSIRLAGSYNEQFF.

The chain carries TRBV19 and TRBJ1-2, with D perhaps TRBD1 (6 bases). Per the germline V gene, CDR1 is LNHDA and CDR2 is SQIVND (reference sequence). Trimming removed 1 base from V and 8 bases from J, with 14 bases in between. The CDR3 runs to 14 residues. The CDR3 region is CASSIGDRYLGYTF. The CDR3 coding sequence is TGTGCCAGTAGTATAGGCGACAGGTATCTCGGCTACACCTTC.

The gene calls are TRBV5-6 and TRBJ2-1; TRBD2 matches 10 bases. The germline gives CDR1 SGHDT, CDR2 YYEEEE. V shed 4 bases, J shed 2 bases, and the junction held 3 bases outside the gene matches. The CDR3 length is 15 residues. CDR3 loop: CASSQTSGTYNEQFF. The CDR3, as DNA: TGTGCCAGCAGCCAAACTAGCGGGACCTACAATGAGCAGTTCTTC.

This clone was recorded once. J is TRBJ2-7 and V is TRBV2, with 7 nucleotides matching TRBD2. The germline V gene has CDR1 SNHLY and CDR2 FYNNEI. The CDR3 sequence is 15 residues long. V gave up 3 bases and J gave up 0 bases; unmatched junction bases: 5. CDR3 bases: TGTGCCAGCAGTGACAGACTAGCAGGCTCCTACGAGCAGTACTTC. Translating it yields CASSDRLAGSYEQYF. The full variable domain, rest sourced from reference TRBV2 and TRBJ2-7, is EPEVTQTPSHQVTQMGQEVILRCVPISNHLYFYWYRQILGQKVEFLVSFYNNEISEKSEIFDDQFSVERPDGSNFTLKIRSTKLEDSAMYFCASSDRLAGSYEQYFGPGTRLTVT.

The chain has TRBV7-9 and TRBJ2-3, with 9 bases matching TRBD1. Germline CDR1 and CDR2: SEHNR and FQNEAQ (reference sequence). Trimming cost V 4 bases and J 2 bases; bases outside gene matches: 4. CDR3 size: 15 residues. The CDR3 is CASSSTGGNTDTQYF. CDR3 nucleotides: TGTGCCAGCAGCTCCACAGGGGGCAACACAGATACGCAGTATTTT.

The chain is built from TRBV9 and TRBJ2-7, with TRBD1 as a possible D gene (5 bases). V shed 0 bases and J shed 2 bases, with 9 bases lying between them. The CDR3 is 14 residues long. The germline CDR1 and CDR2 sequences are SGDLS and YYNGEE. CDR3 loop: CASSVGGAPYEQYF. The CDR3 DNA reads TGTGCCAGCAGCGTAGGTGGGGCGCCCTACGAGCAGTACTTC.

The V call is TRBV15, the J call TRBJ2-5, with D possibly being TRBD2 (7 bases). Between the trimmed V and J ends, which lost 4 bases and 0 bases, there was a span of 15 bases. The CDR3 runs to 16 residues. From germline, CDR1 is LNHNV and CDR2 YYDKDF (reference sequence). The CDR3 DNA reads TGTGCCACCAGCAAGATAAGGGGGGGGTACCAAGAGACCCAGTACTTC. Its translation is CATSKIRGGYQETQYF.

The chain links TRBV27 to TRBJ2-7; tentative D call: TRBD1 (5 bases). V dropped 5 bases and J dropped 2 bases, with 10 bases sitting between them. The V gene's germline CDR1 is MNHEY and CDR2 SMNVEV (reference sequence). CDR3 size: 13 residues. The DNA of the CDR3 is TGTGCCAGCAGTCCCCGGACAACCTACGAGCAGTACTTC. It encodes CASSPRTTYEQYF.

The chain combines TRBV14 with TRBJ2-5; 8 nucleotides align to TRBD2. The DNA matches TRBJ2-7 better at its end, which makes the J call doubtful. Germline V gene sequence: CDR1 SGHDN, CDR2 FVKESK. CDR3 length: 12 amino acids. The DNA of the CDR3 is TGTGCCAGCAGTCGGCGGGGGGACGAGCAGTACTTC. Protein: CASSRRGDEQYF.

The genes are TRBV9 and TRBJ2-1, with 7 positions matching TRBD2. The junction had 6 bases not matched to a gene; V was cut back by 3 bases and J by 3 bases. CDR1 and CDR2 (germline): SGDLS, YYNGEE. This CDR3 contains 15 residues. The CDR3 spells CASSASGVGYNEQFF. The DNA of the CDR3 is TGTGCCAGCAGCGCGAGCGGGGTGGGCTACAATGAGCAGTTCTTC.

The chain couples TRBV11-2 to TRBJ1-6, with 7 bases lining up with TRBD1. The CDR3 has 19 residues. CDR1 SGHAT and CDR2 FQNNGV come from the germline V gene. J gave up 4 bases and V 3 bases, and 15 bases lay outside the gene matches. CDR3 protein: CASSLVGTDPNLYNSPLHF. The CDR3 DNA follows: TGTGCCAGCAGCTTGGTTGGGACAGACCCTAATTTGTATAATTCACCCCTCCACTTT.

The CDR3 loop is CASNPVLSRVNNEQFF. DNA for the CDR3: TGTGCCAGCAACCCTGTTTTATCCAGGGTCAACAATGAGCAGTTCTTC. This chain links TRBV5-8 with TRBJ2-1, with a possible D match to TRBD1 (5 bases). Germline loops: CDR1 SGHTS, CDR2 YDEGEE. The V gene lost 6 bases and the J gene lost 5 bases, with 21 bases spanning the gap. This CDR3 has 16 residues.